Sequencing of this TCR beta chain was carried out in a study of blood T cells in healthy people across ages. The study's findings and limits: A greater number of naive CD4+ cells and higher diversity distinguished long-lived donors from aged donors.

Combining a sample-barcoded 5' primer with a J-beta primer mix, a second PCR ran for roughly 7 to 12 cycles. TCRdb reanalysed the 5' RACE reads using MiXCR and keeps one entry per CDR3 protein. The sample shows about 680,000 distinct CDR3 sequences, around 48% of them seen only once. The CDR3 has 14 amino acids. V was pared by 5 bases and J by 9 bases, with 14 bases between. CDR1 and CDR2 (germline): MDHEN, SYDVKM. As regards this clonotype: Its antigen is undetermined.

The sample was blood. The sequence was obtained from a woman aged 60 to 75 in good health. The gene calls are TRBV28 and TRBJ1-6; the D is unclear. The CDR3 coding sequence is TGTGCCAGCAGTCAGGACCCGGGTAGTTCACCCCTCCACTTT. Translated, it gives CASSQDPGSSPLHF.